This TCR beta chain was identified during a study of blood T cell repertoires in COVID-19. The wider study: PBMCs, B-cell-depleted T cells, or T cells were the source of the cDNA or gDNA that made up the material.

Individuals aged about 18 to 90 years were recruited from 20 to 25 US areas. In assigning cohorts, the study relied on participant-reported clinical history. This CDR3 comprises 15 residues. The germline V gene has CDR1 SGHTS and CDR2 YDEGEE. The V gene lost 3 bases and the J gene lost 7 bases, with 16 bases spanning the gap. This table comes from immunoSEQ multiplex PCR, and its TCRdb copy is limited to in-frame clones, with some not included. Here the sample spans about 220,000 clones, just under 85% being singletons. The chain employs TRBV5-8 and TRBJ1-4, with a possible D match to TRBD1 (5 bases). The TCR comes from a woman in her thirties or forties with acute COVID-19. Input material: PBMCs or T cells enriched from blood (not recorded which). CDR3 region: CASSYGTWGGEKLFF. DNA of the CDR3: TGTGCCAGCAGCTACGGGACCTGGGGGGGTGAAAAACTGTTTTTT.